This T cell receptor (beta chain) was captured by sequencing in a study of yellow fever vaccine responses in identical twins. TCRdb reanalysed the RT-PCR reads using MiXCR and keeps one entry per CDR3 protein. The repertoire holds more than 1,000 distinct CDR3 sequences, roughly 6% seen once, with around 10% in the top ten. The V and J ends lost 4 bases and 5 bases respectively, with 18 bases between them. The germline V gene encodes CDR1 LNHDA and CDR2 SQIVND (reference sequence). CDR3 length equals 15 residues. Notes on the study in general: Among the twins, the vaccine T cell response reportedly seemed partly convergent and partly personalized.

As for this clonotype: The antigen remains undetermined.

Material: T cells from blood (PBMCs), unsorted or a sorted subset (not recorded which), obtained before or after yellow fever vaccination (not recorded which). The V and J genes are TRBV19 and TRBJ2-7; D ambiguous. This receptor was obtained from a woman younger than 30 who received the yellow fever vaccine. CDR3 amino acids: CASSTRRLSPHEQYF. In DNA form, the CDR3 reads TGTGCCAGTAGTACTCGGCGACTCTCCCCTCACGAGCAGTACTTC.